The 19 T cell receptor beta chains in this list originate from one sample, sequenced in a study of OX40 agonist ivuxolimab in advanced cancers. Sequencing was performed with immunoSEQ multiplex PCR; in TCRdb, only in-frame clones are kept and a portion is missing. The table shows 65,000 to 100,000 clones, with approximately 92% occurring only once. Source: CD4+ or CD8+ T cells sorted from blood, taken in a trial of the OX40 agonist ivuxolimab. The source of these receptors is an adult with an advanced solid tumor such as melanoma, head and neck, liver or kidney cancer.

The V gene is TRBV28, the J gene TRBJ2-7; possible D gene TRBD1, 5 bases. This CDR3 comprises 13 residues. Germline V gives CDR1 MDHEN, CDR2 SYDVKM. V was shortened by 7 bases and J by 3 bases, with 13 bases between the two germline ends. CDR3 DNA sequence: TGTGCCAGCACCCAGGGCTGGCTCTACGAGCAGTACTTC. This sequence encodes CASTQGWLYEQYF.

This chain connects TRBV10-3 to TRBJ2-2; no definite D call. Per germline, CDR1 ENHRY and CDR2 SYGVKD. V lost 11 bases and J 4 bases, leaving 20 bases between the germline ends. The CDR3 has 15 residues. The CDR3 reads CAVRPRNGPTGELFF. Here the CDR3 DNA reads TGTGCCGTTAGACCCCGGAACGGACCCACCGGGGAGCTGTTTTTT.

The chain employs TRBV5-4 and TRBJ2-3; D is unclear. The CDR3 totals 15 residues. Germline V lookup: CDR1 SGHNT, CDR2 YYREEE (reference sequence). Between the trimmed V and J ends, which lost 0 bases and 1 base, there was a span of 9 bases. For the CDR3, the DNA is TGTGCCAGCAGCTTGGCGTCCATGGGCACAGATACGCAGTATTTT. Its translation is CASSLASMGTDTQYF.

The chain uses TRBV6-4 and TRBJ2-7, with 9 bases lining up with TRBD1. The CDR3 spans 14 residues. The V gene's germline CDR1 is MRHNA and CDR2 SNTAGT. V lost 6 bases, J lost 3 bases, and 6 bases stayed unmatched. CDR3 nucleotide sequence: TGTGCCAGCAGCTTGCCGGGACAGGGCTACGAGCAGTACTTC. This codes for CASSLPGQGYEQYF.

The J gene is TRBJ2-7, the V gene TRBV29-1; D gene unclear. Between the trimmed V and J ends, which lost 6 bases and 4 bases, there was a span of 19 bases. Looked up from germline, CDR1 is SQVTM and CDR2 is ANQGSEA. The CDR3 runs to 14 residues. In DNA form, the CDR3 reads TGCAGCGTGAGCCCTCGGGTTGCCGGTTACGAGCAGTACTTC. Its protein is CSVSPRVAGYEQYF.

V gene TRBV5-4 combines with J gene TRBJ2-3; D is ambiguous. CDR3 length equals 14 residues. V lost 4 bases and J 3 bases, leaving 12 bases between the germline ends. The germline CDR1 and CDR2 sequences are SGHNT and YYREEE (reference sequence). The CDR3 DNA is TGTGCCAGCAGCGTAGGGTCGAGAACAGATACGCAGTATTTT. This codes for CASSVGSRTDTQYF.

The chain couples TRBV11-2 to TRBJ2-3; 8 nucleotides line up with TRBD2. The germline V gene has CDR1 SGHAT and CDR2 FQNNGV. V was pared by 0 bases and J by 4 bases, with 3 bases of the junction left unmatched. CDR3 length: 15 residues. The CDR3 DNA reads as TGTGCCAGCAGCTTAGACGGGGGGGTGGCAGATACGCAGTATTTT. Protein: CASSLDGGVADTQYF.

The CDR3 bases are TGTGCCAGCAGCTTTGGGGGAGGAAGCACCGGGGAGCTGTTTTTT. It encodes CASSFGGGSTGELFF. The J gene is TRBJ2-2, the V gene TRBV7-9, with D maybe TRBD2 (6 bases). Trimming shortened V by 3 bases and J by 4 bases, and 12 bases separated the two germline ends. Germline loops: CDR1 SEHNR, CDR2 FQNEAQ (reference sequence). The CDR3 runs 15 residues.

This clone was observed once. This chain connects TRBV2 to TRBJ2-3; 11 bases map to TRBD2. Germline lookup yields CDR1 SNHLY and CDR2 FYNNEI. This CDR3 is built from 15 residues. J was trimmed by 5 bases and V by 5 bases; bases with no gene match: 6. CDR3: CASSLRSGGGDTQYF. The CDR3 DNA follows: TGTGCCAGCAGTCTTCGTAGCGGGGGGGGAGATACGCAGTATTTT.

The count of this clone is one. This chain connects TRBV6-5 to TRBJ1-1, with D unresolved. V was cut by 3 bases and J by 0 bases, with 11 bases left in between. Germline V gene data show CDR1 as MNHEY and CDR2 as SVGAGI. The CDR3 is made up of 15 amino acids. This CDR3 is CASSYRERMNTEAFF. CDR3 in DNA: TGTGCCAGCAGTTATAGGGAAAGGATGAACACTGAAGCTTTCTTT.

V usage is TRBV28 and J usage is TRBJ1-2, with TRBD1 matching 7 bases. Germline CDR1 is MDHEN and CDR2 is SYDVKM. This CDR3 has 14 amino acids. V shed 5 bases and J 5 bases; nucleotides not matched to a gene: 8. In nucleotides, the CDR3 is TGTGCCAGCAGTGACACAGGGGTCCCTTATGGCTACACCTTC. Translating gives CASSDTGVPYGYTF.

The chain uses TRBV7-9 and TRBJ1-2; 8 bases fit TRBD1. V gave up 6 bases and J gave up 4 bases; unmatched junction bases: 10. Per the germline V gene, CDR1 is SEHNR and CDR2 is FQNEAQ (reference sequence). The CDR3 extends over 15 amino acids. This chain's CDR3 is CASSQQGQAPYGYTF. The CDR3 DNA sequence: TGTGCCAGCAGTCAACAGGGACAGGCCCCCTATGGCTACACCTTC. The whole variable domain, remainder taken from reference TRBV7-9 and TRBJ1-2, is DTGVSQNPRHKITKRGQNVTFRCDPISEHNRLYWYRQTLGQGPEFLTYFQNEAQLEKSRLLSDRFSAERPKGSFSTLEIQRTEQGDSAMYLCASSQQGQAPYGYTFGSGTRLTVV.

J is TRBJ2-4 and V is TRBV27; D not certain. Trimming left V 5 bases short and J 4 bases short, with 12 bases between. The CDR3 is made up of 14 amino acids. Germline CDR1 reads MNHEY; CDR2 reads SMNVEV (reference sequence). The CDR3 bases are TGTGCCAGCAGTCCCGCCCCCCTAAAAAACATTCAGTACTTC. Translated: CASSPAPLKNIQYF.

The genes are TRBV19 and TRBJ2-5, with D possibly being TRBD1 or TRBD2 (5 bases each). The CDR3 is 15 amino acids. Trimming removed 6 bases at V and 0 bases at J, with 14 bases between. Germline CDR1 LNHDA, CDR2 SQIVND (reference sequence). The CDR3 is CASRLRDLYQETQYF. For the CDR3, the DNA is TGTGCCAGTAGGCTCCGGGACCTATACCAAGAGACCCAGTACTTC.

This chain joins TRBV5-1 and TRBJ1-2, with TRBD1 matching 10 bases. Germline values: CDR1 SGHRS, CDR2 YFSETQ. Trimming removed 4 bases from V and 4 bases from J; junction bases left unmatched: 7. The CDR3 length is 15 residues. CDR3 DNA: TGCGCCAGCAGCCCCGGGACAGGGGCAATCTATGGCTACACCTTC. Protein: CASSPGTGAIYGYTF.

The chain links TRBV10-3 to TRBJ1-2; a possible D gene is TRBD1 (5 bases). The germline V gene has CDR1 ENHRY and CDR2 SYGVKD. Trimming shortened V by 5 bases and J by 4 bases, and 11 bases separated the two germline ends. The CDR3 covers 13 residues. The CDR3 DNA reads TGTGCCATCAGTCCTGACAGCGTCTATGGCTACACCTTC. Protein: CAISPDSVYGYTF.

This clone was observed once. V gene TRBV19 combines with J gene TRBJ1-1; 9 bases align to TRBD1. V lost 6 bases to trimming and J lost 7 bases; unmatched junction nucleotides: 12. The germline gives CDR1 LNHDA, CDR2 SQIVND (reference sequence). The CDR3 runs to 15 residues. Written as DNA, the CDR3 is TGTGCCAGTAGACCGAGGGACAGGGACTTTGGTGAAGCTTTCTTT. Translation: CASRPRDRDFGEAFF.

This chain uses TRBV6-1 with TRBJ2-1, with 9 nucleotides matching TRBD1. Germline V CDR1 and CDR2: MNHNS, SASEGT. The trim removed 6 bases at V and 3 bases at J, leaving 6 bases unmatched. There are 15 residues in the CDR3. CDR3 sequence (DNA): TGTGCCAGCAGCGCCCGGACAGGGGTCTACAATGAGCAGTTCTTC. The encoded protein is CASSARTGVYNEQFF.

The rearrangement uses TRBV2 and TRBJ2-7, with 7 bases lining up with TRBD2. This CDR3 has 13 residues. Germline V CDR1 and CDR2: SNHLY, FYNNEI. Trimming cost V 6 bases and J 3 bases; bases outside gene matches: 5. CDR3 sequence reads: CASRGGLVYEQYF. In nucleotides, the CDR3 is TGTGCCAGCAGGGGCGGACTAGTCTACGAGCAGTACTTC.